This is a list of T cell receptor beta chains from one sample in a study of blood T cells in healthy people across ages. One entry per CDR3 protein results from TCRdb running MiXCR on the 5' RACE reads. The sample lists some 1.4 million distinct CDR3 sequences, approximately 40% seen once, with 7% to 9% in the top ten. The sample comprised blood. The source is a woman between 18 and 30 years old in good health. CDR3s include the opening cysteine and the closing phenylalanine or tryptophan. Fields, in order: J gene, D gene, V gene, clone size, CDR3 protein, CDR3 DNA. The D gene is left open where the match is weak. A row's size may be missing; if present it is once, few, many or a size class.

j_call: TRBJ2-5; d_call: TRBD2; v_call: TRBV7-9; clone_size: -; cdr3_aa: CASSLARGAEGETQYF; cdr3_nt: TGTGCCAGCAGCTTAGCGCGGGGGGCAGAGGGAGAGACCCAGTACTTC
j_call: TRBJ2-3; d_call: -; v_call: TRBV28; clone_size: -; cdr3_aa: CASGVIATSTDTQYF; cdr3_nt: TGTGCCAGCGGGGTGATAGCGACTAGCACAGATACGCAGTATTTT
j_call: TRBJ2-6; d_call: TRBD1; v_call: TRBV3-1; clone_size: few; cdr3_aa: CASSQLGQGFSGANVLTF; cdr3_nt: TGTGCCAGCAGCCAACTGGGACAGGGTTTTTCTGGGGCCAACGTCCTGACTTTC
j_call: TRBJ2-7; d_call: -; v_call: TRBV30; clone_size: few; cdr3_aa: CAWSVEPSDHYEQYF; cdr3_nt: TGTGCCTGGAGTGTAGAGCCTAGCGACCACTACGAGCAGTACTTC
j_call: TRBJ2-7; d_call: -; v_call: TRBV20-1; clone_size: -; cdr3_aa: CGARDQGGGNEQYF; cdr3_nt: TGCGGTGCTAGAGATCAAGGGGGGGGCAATGAGCAGTACTTC
j_call: TRBJ2-1; d_call: TRBD1; v_call: TRBV27; clone_size: -; cdr3_aa: CASSLSRDRDRGLIEQFF; cdr3_nt: TGTGCCAGCAGTTTATCCCGCGACCGGGACAGGGGGCTTATTGAGCAGTTCTTC
j_call: TRBJ2-5; d_call: TRBD1; v_call: TRBV10-2; clone_size: -; cdr3_aa: CASSESPYRDRKETQYF; cdr3_nt: TGCGCCAGCAGTGAATCCCCTTACCGGGACAGAAAAGAGACCCAGTACTTC
j_call: TRBJ1-2; d_call: TRBD1; v_call: TRBV11-2; clone_size: -; cdr3_aa: CASSWRQGDGYTF; cdr3_nt: TGTGCCAGCAGCTGGCGACAGGGGGATGGCTACACCTTC
j_call: TRBJ2-3; d_call: TRBD2; v_call: TRBV3-1; clone_size: -; cdr3_aa: CASSPSGGKTDTQYF; cdr3_nt: TGTGCCAGCAGTCCTAGCGGGGGGAAAACAGATACGCAGTATTTT
j_call: TRBJ1-6; d_call: -; v_call: TRBV21-1; clone_size: -; cdr3_aa: CASTRDPPGLHF; cdr3_nt: TGTGCCAGCACACGGGACCCCCCGGGCCTCCACTTT
j_call: TRBJ2-7; d_call: TRBD1; v_call: TRBV25-1; clone_size: -; cdr3_aa: CASGDRASYEQYF; cdr3_nt: TGTGCCAGCGGGGACAGGGCCTCCTACGAGCAGTACTTC
j_call: TRBJ2-3; d_call: -; v_call: TRBV5-1; clone_size: few; cdr3_aa: CASSLYQGSTDTQYF; cdr3_nt: TGCGCCAGCAGCTTGTATCAGGGGAGCACAGATACGCAGTATTTT
j_call: TRBJ1-2; d_call: TRBD1; v_call: TRBV12-5; clone_size: -; cdr3_aa: CASGSTGEDYGYTF; cdr3_nt: TGTGCTAGTGGTTCGACAGGGGAGGACTATGGCTACACCTTC
j_call: TRBJ1-5; d_call: TRBD1; v_call: TRBV6-2/TRBV6-3; clone_size: few; cdr3_aa: CASSSTGRGQPQHF; cdr3_nt: TGTGCCAGCAGTTCGACAGGGAGGGGTCAGCCCCAGCATTTT
j_call: TRBJ2-1; d_call: TRBD2; v_call: TRBV5-1; clone_size: -; cdr3_aa: CASSGASGSSWYNEQFF; cdr3_nt: TGCGCCAGCAGCGGGGCTAGCGGGAGTAGTTGGTACAATGAGCAGTTCTTC
j_call: TRBJ2-6; d_call: -; v_call: TRBV25-1; clone_size: few; cdr3_aa: CASSEYRNVLTF; cdr3_nt: TGTGCCAGCAGTGAATACCGTAACGTCCTGACTTTC
j_call: TRBJ2-6; d_call: -; v_call: TRBV25-1; clone_size: -; cdr3_aa: CASSGERTQANVLTF; cdr3_nt: TGTGCCAGCAGTGGTGAGAGAACCCAGGCCAACGTCCTGACTTTC
j_call: TRBJ2-7; d_call: TRBD2; v_call: TRBV6-5; clone_size: few; cdr3_aa: CASSYSSSSGTYEQYF; cdr3_nt: TGTGCCAGCAGTTACTCGTCGTCTAGCGGGACCTACGAGCAGTACTTC
j_call: TRBJ1-2; d_call: TRBD1; v_call: TRBV10-3; clone_size: many; cdr3_aa: CAISRDRGDGYTF; cdr3_nt: TGTGCCATCAGCCGGGACAGGGGGGATGGCTACACCTTC
j_call: TRBJ1-1; d_call: -; v_call: TRBV10-3; clone_size: -; cdr3_aa: CAISGDGNQAFF; cdr3_nt: TGTGCCATCAGTGGGGATGGGAACCAAGCTTTCTTT
j_call: TRBJ2-3; d_call: -; v_call: TRBV3-1; clone_size: few; cdr3_aa: CASSQARNTQYF; cdr3_nt: TGTGCCAGCAGCCAAGCGCGTAATACGCAGTATTTT
j_call: TRBJ1-2; d_call: -; v_call: TRBV20-1; clone_size: -; cdr3_aa: CSARDGSGVDGYTF; cdr3_nt: TGCAGTGCTAGAGATGGGAGCGGTGTTGATGGCTACACCTTC
j_call: TRBJ2-5; d_call: TRBD1; v_call: TRBV11-2; clone_size: -; cdr3_aa: CASSPRDAGQGNNEQYF; cdr3_nt: TGTGCCAGCAGCCCGAGAGACGCGGGACAGGGGAACAATGAGCAGTACTTC
j_call: TRBJ2-7; d_call: -; v_call: TRBV12-5; clone_size: -; cdr3_aa: CASGLVKWDPYEQYF; cdr3_nt: TGTGCTAGTGGTTTGGTAAAGTGGGACCCCTACGAGCAGTACTTC
j_call: TRBJ2-3; d_call: -; v_call: TRBV7-9; clone_size: -; cdr3_aa: CASSFHSGDTQYF; cdr3_nt: TGTGCCAGCAGTTTCCATTCGGGAGATACGCAGTATTTT
j_call: TRBJ2-1; d_call: TRBD2; v_call: TRBV9; clone_size: few; cdr3_aa: CASSVRLAGVNEQFF; cdr3_nt: TGTGCCAGCAGCGTACGGCTAGCGGGGGTCAATGAGCAGTTCTTC
j_call: TRBJ1-2; d_call: -; v_call: TRBV2; clone_size: once; cdr3_aa: CASSETGLNYGYTF; cdr3_nt: TGTGCCAGCAGTGAGACAGGACTTAACTATGGCTACACCTTC
j_call: TRBJ1-3; d_call: -; v_call: TRBV15; clone_size: -; cdr3_aa: CATTQGSLGERPGNTIYF; cdr3_nt: TGTGCCACCACGCAGGGGTCTCTCGGCGAGAGGCCTGGAAACACCATATATTTT
j_call: TRBJ1-2; d_call: -; v_call: TRBV7-9; clone_size: few; cdr3_aa: CASSQTLGRDGYTF; cdr3_nt: TGTGCCAGCAGCCAGACCCTGGGTCGGGATGGCTACACCTTC
j_call: TRBJ2-7; d_call: TRBD1; v_call: TRBV20-1; clone_size: -; cdr3_aa: CSGQGAPSYEQYF; cdr3_nt: TGCAGCGGTCAGGGGGCCCCGTCCTACGAGCAGTACTTC
j_call: TRBJ2-5; d_call: TRBD2; v_call: TRBV7-9; clone_size: few; cdr3_aa: CASSSGLAAKVQTQYF; cdr3_nt: TGTGCCAGCAGCTCGGGACTAGCCGCAAAGGTGCAGACCCAGTACTTC
j_call: TRBJ1-1; d_call: -; v_call: TRBV6-5; clone_size: few; cdr3_aa: CASSYGKKRHTEAFF; cdr3_nt: TGTGCCAGCAGTTACGGCAAAAAAAGGCACACTGAAGCTTTCTTT
j_call: TRBJ1-1; d_call: -; v_call: TRBV10-3; clone_size: -; cdr3_aa: CAISDRASTEAFF; cdr3_nt: TGTGCCATCAGTGACAGGGCCTCCACTGAAGCTTTCTTT
j_call: TRBJ2-4; d_call: TRBD2; v_call: TRBV20-1; clone_size: few; cdr3_aa: CSASLAGAVGAKNIQYF; cdr3_nt: TGCAGTGCTTCACTAGCGGGAGCTGTGGGAGCCAAAAACATTCAGTACTTC
j_call: TRBJ2-3; d_call: TRBD2; v_call: TRBV12-3/TRBV12-4; clone_size: -; cdr3_aa: CASSLTHLAGATTDTQYF; cdr3_nt: TGTGCCAGCAGTTTAACTCACCTAGCGGGGGCGACCACAGATACGCAGTATTTT
j_call: TRBJ1-1; d_call: -; v_call: TRBV20-1; clone_size: few; cdr3_aa: CSARDWGAPSTEAFF; cdr3_nt: TGCAGTGCTAGAGATTGGGGGGCTCCTTCCACTGAAGCTTTCTTT
j_call: TRBJ2-3; d_call: TRBD2; v_call: TRBV12-3/TRBV12-4; clone_size: few; cdr3_aa: CASRQTSGGITDTQYF; cdr3_nt: TGTGCCAGCAGACAGACTAGCGGGGGGATCACAGATACGCAGTATTTT
j_call: TRBJ2-7; d_call: -; v_call: TRBV9; clone_size: -; cdr3_aa: CAGSVGTSYEQYF; cdr3_nt: TGTGCCGGCAGCGTAGGGACAAGCTACGAGCAGTACTTC
j_call: TRBJ2-1; d_call: TRBD2; v_call: TRBV9; clone_size: -; cdr3_aa: CACSVEAGGIFDEQFF; cdr3_nt: TGTGCCTGCAGCGTAGAAGCGGGGGGCATCTTCGATGAGCAGTTCTTC
j_call: TRBJ2-1; d_call: -; v_call: TRBV5-4; clone_size: -; cdr3_aa: CACWGDMTGNEQFF; cdr3_nt: TGTGCCTGCTGGGGGGACATGACCGGTAATGAGCAGTTCTTC
j_call: TRBJ1-1; d_call: -; v_call: TRBV6-5; clone_size: -; cdr3_aa: CASSYRSAGEKTEAFF; cdr3_nt: TGTGCCAGCAGTTACCGGTCGGCAGGGGAGAAAACTGAAGCTTTCTTT
j_call: TRBJ2-6; d_call: TRBD1; v_call: TRBV5-1; clone_size: few; cdr3_aa: CASSLGDRTSGANVLTF; cdr3_nt: TGCGCCAGCAGCTTGGGGGACAGAACCTCTGGGGCCAACGTCCTGACTTTC
j_call: TRBJ2-7; d_call: TRBD2; v_call: TRBV7-7; clone_size: -; cdr3_aa: CASSHLGRGREQYF; cdr3_nt: TGTGCCAGCAGCCACCTCGGGAGGGGTAGGGAGCAGTACTTC
j_call: TRBJ2-1; d_call: -; v_call: TRBV6-5; clone_size: many; cdr3_aa: CASRLDSYNEQFF; cdr3_nt: TGTGCCAGTAGACTGGACTCCTACAATGAGCAGTTCTTC
j_call: TRBJ2-3; d_call: -; v_call: TRBV7-8; clone_size: -; cdr3_aa: CASALPGRPSDTQYF; cdr3_nt: TGTGCCAGCGCTCTCCCGGGGCGGCCCTCAGATACGCAGTATTTT
j_call: TRBJ1-6; d_call: -; v_call: TRBV6-5; clone_size: few; cdr3_aa: CASSYSSSPLHF; cdr3_nt: TGTGCCAGCAGTTACTCGTCATCACCCCTCCACTTT
j_call: TRBJ1-5; d_call: -; v_call: TRBV28; clone_size: -; cdr3_aa: CASSLTESQPQHF; cdr3_nt: TGTGCCAGCAGTTTGACGGAGAGCCAGCCCCAGCATTTT
j_call: TRBJ2-1; d_call: -; v_call: TRBV5-1; clone_size: -; cdr3_aa: CASSTSGTEGNEQFF; cdr3_nt: TGCGCCAGCAGCACCTCCGGGACGGAAGGTAATGAGCAGTTCTTC